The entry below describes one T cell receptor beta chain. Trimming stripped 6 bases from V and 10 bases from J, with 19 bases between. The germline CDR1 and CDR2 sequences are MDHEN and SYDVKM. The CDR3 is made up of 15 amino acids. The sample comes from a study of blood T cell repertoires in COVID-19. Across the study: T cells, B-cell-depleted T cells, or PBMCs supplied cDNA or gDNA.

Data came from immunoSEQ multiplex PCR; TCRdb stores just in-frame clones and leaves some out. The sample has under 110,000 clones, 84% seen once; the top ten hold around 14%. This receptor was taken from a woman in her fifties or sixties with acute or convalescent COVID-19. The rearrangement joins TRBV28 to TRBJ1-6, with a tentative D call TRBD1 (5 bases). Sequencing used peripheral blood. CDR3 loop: CASRLYGTGESPLHF. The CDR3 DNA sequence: TGTGCCAGCAGGCTATACGGGACGGGGGAGTCACCCCTCCACTTT.